This T cell receptor (beta chain) was captured in a study of cytomegalovirus exposure and HLA in healthy donors. Repertoires were generated with immunoSEQ multiplex PCR, while TCRdb's copy carries only in-frame clones and drops some. Here the sample spans 150,000 to 200,000 clones, more than 75% being singletons. Germline V gives CDR1 SGHAT, CDR2 FQNNGV. Between the trimmed V and J ends, which lost 0 bases and 7 bases, there was a span of 19 bases. CDR3 length: 16 amino acids. The TCR originated in a man aged 18 to 30 in good health and CMV-seropositive. The rearrangement uses TRBV11-2 and TRBJ2-7; perhaps TRBD1 as D (6 bases). The material sequenced was PBMCs. This CDR3 is CASSLDLGGVPREQYF. CDR3 coding DNA: TGTGCCAGCAGCTTAGATTTAGGGGGAGTGCCTCGAGAGCAGTACTTC.